This T cell receptor beta chain was retrieved from a study of Graves' ophthalmopathy and Graves' hyperthyroidism. Findings and limits, study-wide: Most clonotypes expanded in thyroid above 0.001 frequency were present in blood too.

The CDR3 has 15 amino acids. From germline, CDR1 is KGHDR and CDR2 SFDVKD. A word on this clonotype: The antigen is unknown.

Amplifying from RNA transcripts, the study obtained TCR beta CDR3 regions. HTBI primers primed a first-round RT-PCR, and a second-round multiplex PCR followed. In TCRdb, the multiplex PCR reads were re-called with MiXCR into one record per CDR3 protein. The data contain roughly 600,000 distinct CDR3 sequences, 35% to 40% of them singletons. Sequenced: peripheral blood or thyroid tissue (not recorded which). The source of this sequence is an adult man with Graves' hyperthyroidism. The chain uses TRBV24-1 and TRBJ2-5; D is possibly TRBD1 (6 bases). The J call is uncertain, as TRBJ2-1 better fits the DNA end. The CDR3 protein is CATSDNRDLTDEQFF. The CDR3 bases are TGTGCCACCAGTGATAACAGGGATCTTACGGATGAGCAGTTCTTC.